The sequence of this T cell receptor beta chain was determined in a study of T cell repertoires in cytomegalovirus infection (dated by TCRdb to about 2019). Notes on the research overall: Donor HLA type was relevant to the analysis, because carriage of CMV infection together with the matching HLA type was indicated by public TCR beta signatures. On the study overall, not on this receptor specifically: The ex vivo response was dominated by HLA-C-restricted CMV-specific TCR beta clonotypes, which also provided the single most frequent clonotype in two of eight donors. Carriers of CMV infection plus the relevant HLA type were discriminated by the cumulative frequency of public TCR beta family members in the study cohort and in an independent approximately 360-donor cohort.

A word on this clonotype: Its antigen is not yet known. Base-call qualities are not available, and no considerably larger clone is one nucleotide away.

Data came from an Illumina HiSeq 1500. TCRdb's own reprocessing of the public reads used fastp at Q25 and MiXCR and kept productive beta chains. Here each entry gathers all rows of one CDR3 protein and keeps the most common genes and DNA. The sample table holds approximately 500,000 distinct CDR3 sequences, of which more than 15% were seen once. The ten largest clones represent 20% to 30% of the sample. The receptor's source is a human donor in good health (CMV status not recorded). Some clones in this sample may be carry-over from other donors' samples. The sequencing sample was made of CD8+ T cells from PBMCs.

DNA sequence: TGTGCCAGCTCACCAGAACTGGGGGGCGCAATCGGCTACACCTTC. The resulting protein is CASSPELGGAIGYTF. The V and J segments used are TRBV18 and TRBJ1-2; TRBD1 might be the D gene, on 6 matching bases. V loses 2 bases of germline sequence and J loses 8 bases, and the interval between the two ends is 18 bases. The CDR3, from cysteine to phenylalanine, totals 15 residues. Only the CDR3 portion is preserved as DNA: 45 bases, with reading frame beginning at the first base. Taken from the germline V gene, the CDR1 and CDR2 loops are KGHSH and LQKENI.